The T cell receptor (beta chain) described here comes from a study of blood T cell repertoires in COVID-19. The wider study: Samples representing acute and convalescent COVID-19 were sourced from the United States, Italy and Spain. T cells, B-cell-depleted T cells, or PBMCs supplied cDNA or gDNA.

This clone was detected once. One end of the junction is discordant with germline, which a read error may explain. Original handling: Estimation of nucleated cell counts relied on the amplification of reference gene primers. Clones were read by immunoSEQ multiplex PCR, and TCRdb kept only the in-frame ones, dropping some. The V and J calls and clone size come from that table; D and trimming were worked out from the DNA. The data contain fewer than 150,000 clones, 75% to 90% of them singletons. This receptor was taken from a woman in her fifties or sixties who had recovered from COVID-19. The sample taken for sequencing was peripheral blood.

CDR3 nucleotide sequence: TGTGCCAGCAGCCGACTAGGGCAGGCTGACGTGGCACTCTTC. It is translated as CASSRLGQADVALF. The chain combines TRBV3-1 (or the pseudogene TRBV3-2) with TRBJ2-7; perhaps TRBD2 as D (6 bases). The CDR3 loop spans 14 amino acids. The germline gives CDR1 LGHDT, CDR2 YNNKEL (reference sequence).